The sequence of this T cell receptor (beta chain) was determined in a study of blood T cells in healthy people across ages. Ranging in age from roughly 6 to 100, the donors were healthy Caucasian individuals from Russia. Each donor had around 9.2 milliliters of peripheral blood drawn. CDR1 is SGHVS and CDR2 is FQNEAQ in the germline V gene. J lost 13 bases, V lost 1 base, and 3 bases had no gene match. The CDR3 spans 12 residues. Through a sample-barcoded 5' primer and a J-beta primer mix, a second PCR was run for 7 to 11 cycles. TCRdb fed the 5' RACE reads into MiXCR, producing one record per CDR3 protein. Here the sample spans hundreds of thousands of distinct CDR3 sequences, 45% to 50% being singletons.

The TCR comes from a woman in her sixties in good health. Sequenced material: blood. This chain connects TRBV7-8 to TRBJ2-1; TRBD2 aligns across 8 bases. The CDR3 DNA is TGTGCCAGCAGCTTAGGACTAGCGAATCAGTTCTTC. Translated, it gives CASSLGLANQFF.